A selection of T cell receptor beta chains follows, all from one sample in a study of T-cell reconstitution after alpha-beta-depleted transplantation in children. One entry per CDR3 protein results from TCRdb running MiXCR on the PCR reads. The sample holds hundreds of thousands of distinct CDR3 sequences, 10% to 15% seen once. The sequencing used PBMCs, mostly from graft donor cells, collected 360 days after TCRalphabeta/CD19-depleted stem cell transplant. Receptors originate from a male patient between 5 and 17 years old who had a stem cell transplant for acute myeloid leukemia, so the T cells may come from the graft donor. Each CDR3 is given without its conserved first and last residue. Fields, in order: J gene, clone size, V gene, CDR3 protein. The listing skips clone size in some rows; elsewhere it reads once, few, many or a size class.

j_call: TRBJ1-2
clone_size: few
v_call: TRBV29-1
cdr3_aa: SVDSYGYT

j_call: TRBJ2-7
clone_size: NA
v_call: TRBV29-1
cdr3_aa: SVEFGSYEQY

j_call: TRBJ2-2
clone_size: NA
v_call: TRBV5-1
cdr3_aa: ASSTSGLAGMSANTGELF

j_call: TRBJ2-7
clone_size: many
v_call: TRBV13
cdr3_aa: ASSNSGRAREQY

j_call: TRBJ2-7
clone_size: NA
v_call: TRBV20-1
cdr3_aa: SASSGVYEQY

j_call: TRBJ2-1
clone_size: once
v_call: TRBV9
cdr3_aa: ASSPLGGRANEQF

j_call: TRBJ1-4
clone_size: NA
v_call: TRBV5-1
cdr3_aa: ASSLWAATNEKLFF

j_call: TRBJ2-1
clone_size: NA
v_call: TRBV5-1
cdr3_aa: ASSVQQGAPYNEQF

j_call: TRBJ2-2
clone_size: NA
v_call: TRBV21-1
cdr3_aa: ASITLAGRITGELF

j_call: TRBJ2-7
clone_size: many
v_call: TRBV20-1
cdr3_aa: SAYQGQEQY

j_call: TRBJ1-1
clone_size: NA
v_call: TRBV29-1
cdr3_aa: SVSPDRFNTEAF

j_call: TRBJ2-2
clone_size: few
v_call: TRBV27
cdr3_aa: ASRIGTGIIGELF

j_call: TRBJ2-3
clone_size: many
v_call: TRBV11-2
cdr3_aa: ASSLSLSGRALDTQY

j_call: TRBJ2-7
clone_size: few
v_call: TRBV7-2
cdr3_aa: ASGSGTTYEQY

j_call: TRBJ2-7
clone_size: NA
v_call: TRBV27
cdr3_aa: ASSRRWAHEQY

j_call: TRBJ1-4
clone_size: once
v_call: TRBV27
cdr3_aa: ASSLQGMEEKLF

j_call: TRBJ2-7
clone_size: few
v_call: TRBV20-1
cdr3_aa: SARDLNTWASDYEQY

j_call: TRBJ2-5
clone_size: many
v_call: TRBV6-5
cdr3_aa: ASSVGTSGRPSQETQY

j_call: TRBJ2-3
clone_size: few
v_call: TRBV28
cdr3_aa: ASTNWGTGSTDTQY

j_call: TRBJ2-3
clone_size: NA
v_call: TRBV28
cdr3_aa: ASSSSGAGPDTQY

j_call: TRBJ2-7
clone_size: few
v_call: TRBV4-2
cdr3_aa: ASSPLTSGITYEQY

j_call: TRBJ2-2
clone_size: few
v_call: TRBV10-3
cdr3_aa: AISSGGSNTGELF

j_call: TRBJ2-1
clone_size: many
v_call: TRBV28
cdr3_aa: ASRKQGDNEQF

j_call: TRBJ2-1
clone_size: NA
v_call: TRBV18
cdr3_aa: ASSLWSGGPNYNEQF

j_call: TRBJ2-7
clone_size: few
v_call: TRBV28
cdr3_aa: ASSFGVAGLYEQY

j_call: TRBJ2-5
clone_size: NA
v_call: TRBV6-2/TRBV6-3
cdr3_aa: ASRGLADLRETQY

j_call: TRBJ2-7
clone_size: NA
v_call: TRBV28
cdr3_aa: ASSFHGGDRQY

j_call: TRBJ2-1
clone_size: NA
v_call: TRBV4-2
cdr3_aa: ASSQNPLPIHEQF